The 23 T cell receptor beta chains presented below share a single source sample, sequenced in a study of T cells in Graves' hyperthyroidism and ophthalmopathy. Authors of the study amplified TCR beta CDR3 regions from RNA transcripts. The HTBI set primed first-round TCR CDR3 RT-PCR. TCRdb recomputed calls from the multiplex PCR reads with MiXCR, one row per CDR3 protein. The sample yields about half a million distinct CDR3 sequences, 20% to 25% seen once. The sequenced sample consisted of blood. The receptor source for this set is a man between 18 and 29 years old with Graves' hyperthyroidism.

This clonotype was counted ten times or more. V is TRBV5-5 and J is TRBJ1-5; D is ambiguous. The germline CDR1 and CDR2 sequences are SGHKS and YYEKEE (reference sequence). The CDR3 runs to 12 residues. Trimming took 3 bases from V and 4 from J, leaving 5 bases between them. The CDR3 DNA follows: TGTGCCAGCAGCTCGGAGAATCAGCCCCAGCATTTT. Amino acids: CASSSENQPQHF.

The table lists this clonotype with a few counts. The CDR3, as DNA: TGTGCCTGGAGGCAGGGTAGCCCAGCTAACTATGGCTACACCTTC. Its protein is CAWRQGSPANYGYTF. The chain uses TRBV30 and TRBJ1-2; TRBD1 is a possible D gene (5 bases). Trimming left V 3 bases short and J 0 bases short, with 14 bases between. The CDR3 spans 15 residues. Germline CDR1 reads GTSNPN; CDR2 reads SVGIG (reference sequence).

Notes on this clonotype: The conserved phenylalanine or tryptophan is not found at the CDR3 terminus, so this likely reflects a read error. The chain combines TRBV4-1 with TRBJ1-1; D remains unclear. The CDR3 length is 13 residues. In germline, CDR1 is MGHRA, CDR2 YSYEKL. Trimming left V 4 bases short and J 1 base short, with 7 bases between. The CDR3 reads CASSPLANTEAFL. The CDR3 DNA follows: TGCGCCAGCAGCCCTCTGGCGAACACTGAAGCTTTCTTG.

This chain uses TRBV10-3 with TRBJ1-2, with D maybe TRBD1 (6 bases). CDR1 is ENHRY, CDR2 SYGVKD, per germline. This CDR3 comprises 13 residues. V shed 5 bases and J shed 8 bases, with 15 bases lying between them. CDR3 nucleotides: TGTGCCATCAGTATGGTCAGGGGAGACGGCTACACCTTC. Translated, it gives CAISMVRGDGYTF.

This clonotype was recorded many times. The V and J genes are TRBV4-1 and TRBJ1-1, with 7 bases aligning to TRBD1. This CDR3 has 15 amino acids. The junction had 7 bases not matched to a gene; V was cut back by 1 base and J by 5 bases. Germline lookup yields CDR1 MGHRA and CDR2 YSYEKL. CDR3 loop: CASSQGGAGGTEAFF. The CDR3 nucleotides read TGCGCCAGCAGCCAAGGGGGCGCAGGGGGGACTGAAGCTTTCTTT.

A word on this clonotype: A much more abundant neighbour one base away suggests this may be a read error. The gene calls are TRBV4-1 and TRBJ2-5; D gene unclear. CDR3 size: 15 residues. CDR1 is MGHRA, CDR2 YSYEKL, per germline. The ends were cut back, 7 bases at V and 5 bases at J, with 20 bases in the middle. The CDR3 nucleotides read TGCGCCAGCATCCAGGCAGGCCTTACGACGGAGACCCAGTACTTC. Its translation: CASIQAGLTTETQYF.

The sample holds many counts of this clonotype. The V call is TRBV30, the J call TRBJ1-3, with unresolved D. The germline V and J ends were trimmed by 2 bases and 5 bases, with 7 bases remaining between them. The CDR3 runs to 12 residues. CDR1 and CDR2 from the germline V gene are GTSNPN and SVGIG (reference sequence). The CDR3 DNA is TGTGCCTGGAGTCATAAGAGAAACACCATATATTTT. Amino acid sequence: CAWSHKRNTIYF.

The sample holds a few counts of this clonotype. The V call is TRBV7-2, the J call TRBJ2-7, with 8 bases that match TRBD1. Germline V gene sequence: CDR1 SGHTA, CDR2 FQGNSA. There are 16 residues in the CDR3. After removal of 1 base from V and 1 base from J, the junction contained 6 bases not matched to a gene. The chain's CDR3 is CASSLVATGDSYEQYF. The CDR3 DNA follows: TGTGCCAGCAGCTTAGTCGCGACAGGGGATTCCTACGAGCAGTACTTC.

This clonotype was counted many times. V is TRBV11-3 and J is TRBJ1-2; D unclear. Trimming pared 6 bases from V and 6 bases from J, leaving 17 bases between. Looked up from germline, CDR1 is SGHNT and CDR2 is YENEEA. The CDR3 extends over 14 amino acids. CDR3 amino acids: CASSLDSGRNGYTF. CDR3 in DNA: TGTGCCAGCAGTCTTGACTCGGGGAGGAATGGCTACACCTTC.

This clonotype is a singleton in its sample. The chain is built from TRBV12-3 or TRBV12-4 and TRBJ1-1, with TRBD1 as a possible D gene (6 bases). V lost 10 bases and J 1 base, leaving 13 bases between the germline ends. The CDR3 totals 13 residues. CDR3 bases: TGTGCCACCTCACAGGGTTGGAACACTGAAGCTTTCTTT. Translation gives CATSQGWNTEAFF.

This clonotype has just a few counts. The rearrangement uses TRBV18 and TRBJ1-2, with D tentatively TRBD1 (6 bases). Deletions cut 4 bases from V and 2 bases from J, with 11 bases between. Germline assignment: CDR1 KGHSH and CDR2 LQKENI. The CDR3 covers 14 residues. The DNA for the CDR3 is TGTGCCAGCTCACAGGACAGTCTCAACTATGGCTACACCTTC. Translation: CASSQDSLNYGYTF. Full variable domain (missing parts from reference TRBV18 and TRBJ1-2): NAGVMQNPRHLVRRRGQEARLRCSPMKGHSHVYWYRQLPEEGLKFMVYLQKENIIDESGMPKERFSAEFPKEGPSILRIQQVVRGDSAAYFCASSQDSLNYGYTFGSGTRLTVV.

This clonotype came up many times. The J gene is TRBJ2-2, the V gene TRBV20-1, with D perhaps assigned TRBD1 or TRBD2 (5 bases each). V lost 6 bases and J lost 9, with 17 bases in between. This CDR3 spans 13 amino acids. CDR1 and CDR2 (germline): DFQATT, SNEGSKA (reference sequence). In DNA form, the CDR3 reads TGCAGTGCCCAGGGACCCCCCAGGCGGGAGCTGTTTTTT. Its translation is CSAQGPPRRELFF.

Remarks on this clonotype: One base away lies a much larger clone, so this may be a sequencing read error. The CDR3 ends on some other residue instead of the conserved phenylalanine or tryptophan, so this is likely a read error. The CDR3 DNA reads TGTGCCAGCAGTTTGAGGACGAATGGCTACACCCTC. Protein: CASSLRTNGYTL. V and J are TRBV12-3 or TRBV12-4 and TRBJ1-2; D unclear. The V gene lost 3 bases and the J gene lost 6 bases, with 8 bases spanning the gap. This CDR3 is built from 12 residues.

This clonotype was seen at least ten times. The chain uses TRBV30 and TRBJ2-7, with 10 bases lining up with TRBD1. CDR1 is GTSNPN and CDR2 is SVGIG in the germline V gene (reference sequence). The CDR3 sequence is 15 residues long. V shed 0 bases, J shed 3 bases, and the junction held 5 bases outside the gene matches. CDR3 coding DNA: TGTGCCTGGAGTGTCCGACAGGGGGCAGACTACGAGCAGTACTTC. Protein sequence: CAWSVRQGADYEQYF.

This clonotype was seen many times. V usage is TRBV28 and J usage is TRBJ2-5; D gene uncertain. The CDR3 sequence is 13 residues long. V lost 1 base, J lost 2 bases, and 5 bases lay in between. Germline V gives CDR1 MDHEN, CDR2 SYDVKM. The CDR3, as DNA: TGTGCCAGCAGTTTATTACAGCAAGAGACCCAGTACTTC. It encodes CASSLLQQETQYF.

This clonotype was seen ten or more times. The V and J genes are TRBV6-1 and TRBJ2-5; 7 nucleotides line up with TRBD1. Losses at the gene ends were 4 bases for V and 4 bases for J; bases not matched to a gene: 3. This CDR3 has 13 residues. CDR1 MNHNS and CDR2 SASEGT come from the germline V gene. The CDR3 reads CASSGYRGETQYF. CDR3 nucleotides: TGTGCCAGCAGTGGTTACAGGGGAGAGACCCAGTACTTC.

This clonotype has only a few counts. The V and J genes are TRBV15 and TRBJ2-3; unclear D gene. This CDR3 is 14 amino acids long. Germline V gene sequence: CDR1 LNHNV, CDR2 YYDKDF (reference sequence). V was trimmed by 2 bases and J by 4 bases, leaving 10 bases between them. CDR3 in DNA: TGTGCCACCAGCAGATCGGTAGGAGCAGATACGCAGTATTTT. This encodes CATSRSVGADTQYF.

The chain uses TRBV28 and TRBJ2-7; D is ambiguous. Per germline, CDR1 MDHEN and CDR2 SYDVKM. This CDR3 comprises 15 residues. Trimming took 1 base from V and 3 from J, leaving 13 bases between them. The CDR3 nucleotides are TGTGCCAGCAGTTTATATTGGCAGGTAATCTACGAGCAGTACTTC. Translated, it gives CASSLYWQVIYEQYF.

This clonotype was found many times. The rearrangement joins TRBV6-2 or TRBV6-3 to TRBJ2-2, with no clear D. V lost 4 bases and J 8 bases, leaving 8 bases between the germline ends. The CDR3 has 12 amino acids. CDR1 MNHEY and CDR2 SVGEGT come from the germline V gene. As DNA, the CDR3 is TGTGCCAGCAGTTCACTACAAGGGGAGCTGTTTTTT. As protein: CASSSLQGELFF.

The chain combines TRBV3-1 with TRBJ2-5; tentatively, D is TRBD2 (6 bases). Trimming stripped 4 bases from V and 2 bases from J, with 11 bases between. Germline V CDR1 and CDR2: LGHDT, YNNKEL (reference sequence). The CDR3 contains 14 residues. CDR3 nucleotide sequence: TGTGCCAGCAGCCCGTCGGGAGTACAAGAGACCCAGTACTTC. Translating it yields CASSPSGVQETQYF.

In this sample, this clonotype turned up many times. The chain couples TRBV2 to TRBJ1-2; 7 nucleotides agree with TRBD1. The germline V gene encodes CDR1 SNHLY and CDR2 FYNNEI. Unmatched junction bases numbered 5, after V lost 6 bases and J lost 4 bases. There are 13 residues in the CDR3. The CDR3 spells CASRTGQIYGYTF. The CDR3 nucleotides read TGTGCCAGCAGAACGGGACAGATCTATGGCTACACCTTC.

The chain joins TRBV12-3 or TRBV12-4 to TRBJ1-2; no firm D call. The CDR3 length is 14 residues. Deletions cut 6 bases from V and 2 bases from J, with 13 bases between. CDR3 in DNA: TGTGCCAGCAGCCACAGCGGCCCAAACTATGGCTACACCTTC. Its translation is CASSHSGPNYGYTF.

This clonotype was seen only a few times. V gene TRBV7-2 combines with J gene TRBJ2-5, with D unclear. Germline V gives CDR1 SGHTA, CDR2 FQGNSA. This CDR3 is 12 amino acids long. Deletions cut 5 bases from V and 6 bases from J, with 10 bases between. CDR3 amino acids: CASSQPQKTQYF. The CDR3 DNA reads TGTGCCAGCAGCCAGCCACAAAAGACCCAGTACTTC.